A single sample gave rise to the 3 T cell receptor beta chains below, sequenced in a study of blood T cells in healthy people across ages. Sample-barcoded 5' priming and a J-beta primer mix drove a second PCR of roughly 7 to 11 cycles. Using its own MiXCR run on the 5' RACE reads, TCRdb lists one record per CDR3 protein. The sample consists of about 1.4 million distinct CDR3 sequences, roughly 60% of them appearing once. Source material: blood. The receptors stem from a man between 18 and 29 years old in good health.

This CDR3 is CASSVQTGGGGYGYTF. The DNA for the CDR3 is TGTGCCAGCAGCGTCCAAACAGGGGGCGGAGGCTATGGCTACACCTTC. The V call is TRBV9, the J call TRBJ1-2; 9 bases match TRBD1. Germline trimming cut 2 bases from V and 4 bases from J; bases unmatched to any gene: 9. The CDR3 has 16 amino acids. The V gene's germline CDR1 is SGDLS and CDR2 YYNGEE.

Points on this clonotype: One end of the junction fails to match germline, which may point to a read error. This rearrangement joins TRBV7-2 to TRBJ2-7; 9 bases map to TRBD1. Germline CDR1 and CDR2: SGHTA and FQGNSA. The CDR3 length is 16 residues. Written as DNA, the CDR3 is TGTGCCAGCAGCCTAACCGGGACAGGGACTGACTACGAGCGGTACTTC. It translates to CASSLTGTGTDYERYF.

In this sample, this clonotype turned up a few times. The chain carries TRBV29-1 and TRBJ2-3; 9 bases agree with TRBD2. V lost 8 bases to trimming and J lost 4 bases; unmatched junction nucleotides: 10. This CDR3 is built from 14 residues. The germline gives CDR1 SQVTM, CDR2 ANQGSEA. CDR3 DNA: TGCAGCAGCGCCGGGACTAGCAACCCAGATACGCAGTATTTT. It is translated as CSSAGTSNPDTQYF.